These 9 T cell receptor beta chains originate from one sample sequenced in a study of siplizumab effects on memory and regulatory T cells. TCRdb's copy holds only in-frame clones and misses some; the assay was immunoSEQ multiplex PCR. The repertoire holds some 100,000 clones, with around 92% as singletons. Sequencing input: Tregs sorted from blood. All receptors come from a human donor in good health.

V gene TRBV4-2 combines with J gene TRBJ2-1, with a possible D match to TRBD2 (6 bases). There are 18 residues in the CDR3. In germline, CDR1 is LGHNA, CDR2 YNFKEQ. Trimming stripped 0 bases from V and 5 bases from J, with 20 bases between. This chain's CDR3 is CASSQERGRPRPDNEQFF. DNA of the CDR3: TGTGCCAGCAGCCAAGAGCGGGGACGGCCTCGCCCGGACAATGAGCAGTTCTTC.

This chain uses TRBV6-5 with TRBJ2-7, with no clear D. V dropped 2 bases and J dropped 0 bases, with 8 bases sitting between them. Germline V gene data show CDR1 as MNHEY and CDR2 as SVGAGI. This CDR3 has 14 amino acids. Here the CDR3 DNA reads TGTGCCAGCAGTTACGAAAGACCCTCCTACGAGCAGTACTTC. Its protein product is CASSYERPSYEQYF.

This chain connects TRBV5-1 to TRBJ2-3; no definite D call. Trimming removed 2 bases at V and 0 bases at J, with 16 bases between. CDR1 SGHRS and CDR2 YFSETQ come from the germline V gene. CDR3 size: 17 residues. Here the CDR3 reads CASSLNAVGSSTDTQYF. CDR3 in DNA: TGCGCCAGCAGCTTAAATGCAGTCGGATCAAGCACAGATACGCAGTATTTT.

The V gene is TRBV9, the J gene TRBJ1-1; possibly TRBD1 for D (5 bases). This CDR3 is built from 14 residues. The V end lost 3 bases, the J end lost 3 bases, and 12 bases lay between the germline ends. Per germline, CDR1 SGDLS and CDR2 YYNGEE. This CDR3 is CASSASGADTEAFF. The DNA for the CDR3 is TGTGCCAGCAGCGCCTCCGGGGCGGACACTGAAGCTTTCTTT.

This clone was seen a single time. This chain joins TRBV18 and TRBJ1-2; D remains ambiguous. V lost 3 bases to trimming and J lost 5 bases, with 16 bases between them. The CDR3 extends over 15 amino acids. Germline CDR1 KGHSH, CDR2 LQKENI. As DNA, the CDR3 is TGTGCCAGCTCACCGTCTAGGGAAGGGTGGTATGGCTACACCTTC. This translates into CASSPSREGWYGYTF.

This chain links TRBV28 with TRBJ2-1, with D uncertain. The germline V and J ends were trimmed by 1 base and 0 bases, with 10 bases remaining between them. Germline values: CDR1 MDHEN, CDR2 SYDVKM. The CDR3 is 16 residues long. The CDR3 sequence is CASSLLSVSSYNEQFF. CDR3 DNA: TGTGCCAGCAGTTTATTAAGCGTGAGCTCCTACAATGAGCAGTTCTTC.

The rearrangement joins TRBV7-2 to TRBJ1-4, with D maybe TRBD1 (5 bases). The CDR3 contains 17 residues. Germline CDR1 is SGHTA and CDR2 is FQGNSA. V lost 4 bases to trimming and J lost 5 bases, with 20 bases between them. DNA for the CDR3: TGTGCCAGCAGCTCCCGAGTACCGGGACCCTTAAATGAAAAACTGTTTTTT. Protein product: CASSSRVPGPLNEKLFF.

This CDR3 is CASSLRGLPQHNEQFF. In nucleotides, the CDR3 is TGTGCCAGCAGCCTACGAGGGCTTCCGCAGCACAATGAGCAGTTCTTC. The chain is built from TRBV7-9 and TRBJ2-1; the D gene is possibly TRBD2 (5 bases). Trimming left V 5 bases short and J 5 bases short, with 19 bases between. Germline loops: CDR1 SEHNR, CDR2 FQNEAQ (reference sequence). The CDR3 contains 16 residues.

The chain has TRBV5-4 and TRBJ1-1; no firm D call. The germline gives CDR1 SGHNT, CDR2 YYREEE (reference sequence). V was cut by 1 base and J by 9 bases, with 10 bases left in between. The CDR3 runs to 12 residues. The CDR3 DNA reads as TGTGCCAGCAGCTTGCGGGCGGAAAAAGCTTTCTTT. This translates into CASSLRAEKAFF.